Here is one TCR beta chain with its context. Its antigen is currently unknown. TCRdb re-analysed the RACE reads in MiXCR, keeping a single row per CDR3 protein. The sample holds approximately 160,000 distinct CDR3 sequences, around 30% seen once. The time point is: patch test 3, about 24 weeks after DPC sensitization. Specified treatment: therapeutic diphenylcyclopropenone sensitization with weekly scalp DPC. Trimming took off 3 bases at V and 2 bases at J, with 6 bases between the two ends. The CDR3 contains 13 residues. CDR1 is MDHEN and CDR2 is SYDVKM in the germline V gene. The data were obtained in a study of human T cells and chemical hapten exposure. Study-wide points: Expanded TCRs grouped into significantly more large CDR3 similarity clusters than controls produced. Correlating positively with patch test score were the PT1 expanded TCR counts.

The sequence was collected from a woman between 18 and 29 years old with alopecia areata. Some clones in this sample may be carry-over from other donors' samples. The chain combines TRBV28 with TRBJ2-3; D unclear. Specimen: whole blood, collected in connection with sensitization to the hapten diphenylcyclopropenone (DPC). The CDR3 sequence is CASSFRNTDTQYF. CDR3 nucleotide sequence: TGTGCCAGCAGTTTCCGCAACACAGATACGCAGTATTTT.